Listed below are T cell receptor beta chains from one sample, sequenced in a study of graft-versus-host responses after intestinal transplantation. The antigens of these receptors remain unknown. The assay was immunoSEQ multiplex PCR, and TCRdb's table has in-frame clones only and misses some. The sample shows some 120,000 clones, roughly nine tenths of them seen only once. This specimen was unstimulated CD4+ T cells sorted from spleen or lymph node cells, taken before intestinal transplant. The receptors originated from a human donor who received an intestinal transplant. The CDR3 runs from the conserved cysteine through the conserved F or W. The order of the fields is V gene, clone size, D gene, J gene, CDR3 protein, CDR3 DNA. A D gene is named only where the DNA matches it firmly. Clone size is given for some rows only: seen once, a few or many times, or a class if the clone is expanded.

TRBV5-1,-,TRBD2,TRBJ2-2,CASSPGTNANTGELFF,TGCGCCAGCAGCCCAGGGACTAACGCGAACACCGGGGAGCTGTTTTTT
TRBV4-2,-,TRBD2,TRBJ2-7,CASSQVRSGSSYEQYF,TGTGCCAGCAGCCAAGTCCGAAGCGGGAGCTCCTACGAGCAGTACTTC
TRBV19,-,TRBD1,TRBJ2-4,CASSPSGQGNIQYF,TGTGCCAGTAGTCCCTCGGGACAGGGAAACATTCAGTACTTC
TRBV6-1,-,-,TRBJ1-3,CASSEALRGSGNTIYF,TGTGCCAGCAGTGAAGCGCTTCGGGGCTCTGGAAACACCATATATTTT
TRBV28,-,-,TRBJ2-1,CASFGPGSNNEQFF,TGTGCCAGCTTCGGTCCCGGGAGCAACAATGAGCAGTTCTTC
TRBV6-5,once,TRBD1,TRBJ1-5,CASRDTGGNQPQHF,TGTGCCAGCAGGGATACAGGGGGCAATCAGCCCCAGCATTTT
TRBV5-4,-,TRBD1,TRBJ2-5,CASSPDRAETQYF,TGTGCCAGCAGCCCCGACAGGGCAGAGACCCAGTACTTC
TRBV7-3,-,TRBD2,TRBJ2-2,CASSLTSGTGELFF,TGTGCCAGCAGCTTAACTAGCGGGACCGGGGAGCTGTTTTTT
TRBV6-6,-,TRBD1,TRBJ1-2,CASSAGTGYGYTF,TGTGCCAGCAGTGCCGGGACAGGGTATGGCTACACCTTC
TRBV7-2,once,-,TRBJ1-1,CASSLVQGNTEAFF,TGTGCCAGCAGCTTAGTTCAGGGAAACACTGAAGCTTTCTTT
TRBV5-1,-,TRBD1,TRBJ2-1,CASRYRGAGGNEQFF,TGCGCCAGCAGATATCGAGGGGCAGGGGGCAATGAGCAGTTCTTC
TRBV18,-,TRBD1,TRBJ2-5,CASSRGTGGQETQYF,TGTGCCAGCTCACGGGGGACAGGGGGCCAAGAGACCCAGTACTTC
TRBV6-4,-,-,TRBJ2-4,CASTRAKNIQYF,TGTGCCAGCACCAGAGCCAAAAACATTCAGTACTTC
TRBV28,-,-,TRBJ2-2,CASSFRRRDLTGTGELFF,TGTGCCAGCAGTTTCCGTCGGCGCGACCTGACGGGGACCGGGGAGCTGTTTTTT
TRBV11-2,-,TRBD1,TRBJ2-2,CASRPGGNTGELFF,TGTGCCAGCAGACCAGGGGGCAACACCGGGGAGCTGTTTTTT
TRBV9,-,TRBD2,TRBJ2-2,CASTSGRGGTGELFF,TGTGCCAGCACTAGCGGGAGAGGTGGCACCGGGGAGCTGTTTTTT
TRBV6-5,-,TRBD1,TRBJ1-4,CASSVTGQTNEKLFF,TGTGCCAGCAGTGTGACGGGACAGACTAATGAAAAACTGTTTTTT
TRBV2,-,TRBD2,TRBJ2-1,CASSTLAGEQFF,TGTGCCAGCAGTACACTAGCGGGGGAGCAGTTCTTC
TRBV14,once,-,TRBJ1-2,CASSRLWYGYTF,TGTGCCAGCAGCCGGCTGTGGTATGGCTACACCTTC
TRBV18,-,-,TRBJ1-5,CASSPLAGDNQPQHF,TGTGCCAGCTCACCACTCGCGGGGGACAATCAGCCCCAGCATTTT
TRBV4-2,-,TRBD2,TRBJ2-2,CASSQDPASLAGGGTGELFF,TGTGCCAGCAGCCAAGACCCTGCTTCCCTAGCGGGAGGAGGGACCGGGGAGCTGTTTTTT
TRBV9,-,TRBD1,TRBJ1-1,CASSVGPGQLKVNTEAFF,TGTGCCAGCAGCGTAGGTCCGGGACAGTTGAAAGTGAACACTGAAGCTTTCTTT
TRBV6-1,-,TRBD2,TRBJ2-7,CASSPVSGRNYEQYF,TGTGCCAGCAGTCCCGTGAGCGGGAGAAACTACGAGCAGTACTTC
TRBV7-9,-,TRBD2,TRBJ2-3,CASSLTFTSGDSTDTQYF,TGTGCCAGCAGCTTAACTTTTACTAGCGGGGATAGCACAGATACGCAGTATTTT
TRBV4-3,-,-,TRBJ2-7,CASSQIQGHYEQYF,TGCGCCAGCAGCCAAATACAGGGACACTACGAGCAGTACTTC
TRBV29-1,-,TRBD1,TRBJ2-2,CSVGGGLGTGELFF,TGCAGCGTTGGAGGGGGCTTGGGCACCGGGGAGCTGTTTTTT
TRBV12-5,-,-,TRBJ1-6,CASGLEQGFVGSPLHF,TGTGCTAGTGGTTTGGAACAGGGTTTTGTCGGTTCACCCCTCCACTTT
TRBV5-1,-,TRBD1,TRBJ1-1,CASREGARDTEAFF,TGCGCCAGCAGGGAGGGGGCGCGGGACACTGAAGCTTTCTTT
TRBV4-1,-,TRBD2,TRBJ2-3,CASSQDGTSGRAVTDTQYF,TGCGCCAGCAGCCAAGATGGGACTAGCGGGAGGGCCGTCACAGATACGCAGTATTTT